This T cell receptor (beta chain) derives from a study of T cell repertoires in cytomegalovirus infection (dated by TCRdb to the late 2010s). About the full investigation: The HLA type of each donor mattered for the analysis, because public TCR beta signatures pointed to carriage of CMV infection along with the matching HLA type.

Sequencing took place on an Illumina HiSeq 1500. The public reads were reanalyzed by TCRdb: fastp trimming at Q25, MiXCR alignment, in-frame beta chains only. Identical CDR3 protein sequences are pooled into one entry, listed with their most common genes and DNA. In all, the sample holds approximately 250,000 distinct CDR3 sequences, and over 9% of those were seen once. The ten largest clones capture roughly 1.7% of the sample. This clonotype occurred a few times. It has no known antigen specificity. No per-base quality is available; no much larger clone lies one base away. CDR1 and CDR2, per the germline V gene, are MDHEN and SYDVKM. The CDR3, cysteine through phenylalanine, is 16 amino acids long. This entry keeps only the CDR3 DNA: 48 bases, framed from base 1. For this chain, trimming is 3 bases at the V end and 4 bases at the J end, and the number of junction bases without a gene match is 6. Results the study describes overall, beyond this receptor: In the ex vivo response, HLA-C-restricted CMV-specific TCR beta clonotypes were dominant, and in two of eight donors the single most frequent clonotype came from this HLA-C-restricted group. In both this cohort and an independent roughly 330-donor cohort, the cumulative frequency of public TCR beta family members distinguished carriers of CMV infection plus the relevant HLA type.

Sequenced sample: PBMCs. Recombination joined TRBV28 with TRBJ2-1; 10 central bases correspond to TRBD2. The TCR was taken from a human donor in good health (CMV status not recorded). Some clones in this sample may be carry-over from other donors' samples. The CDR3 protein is CASSFSGGGRYNEQFF. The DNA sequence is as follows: TGTGCCAGCAGTTTCAGCGGGGGGGGACGGTACAATGAGCAGTTCTTC.